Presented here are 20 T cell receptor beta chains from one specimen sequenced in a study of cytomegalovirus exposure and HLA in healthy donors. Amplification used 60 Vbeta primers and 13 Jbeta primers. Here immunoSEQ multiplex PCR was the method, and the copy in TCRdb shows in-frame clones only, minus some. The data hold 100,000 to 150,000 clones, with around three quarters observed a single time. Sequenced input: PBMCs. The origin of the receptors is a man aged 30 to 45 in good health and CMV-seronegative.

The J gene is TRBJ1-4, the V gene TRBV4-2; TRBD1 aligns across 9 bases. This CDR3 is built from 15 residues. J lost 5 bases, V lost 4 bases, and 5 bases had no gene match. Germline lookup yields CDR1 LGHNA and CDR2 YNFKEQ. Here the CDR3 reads CASSPGTGQNEKLFF. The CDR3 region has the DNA TGTGCCAGCAGCCCGGGGACAGGGCAGAATGAAAAACTGTTTTTT.

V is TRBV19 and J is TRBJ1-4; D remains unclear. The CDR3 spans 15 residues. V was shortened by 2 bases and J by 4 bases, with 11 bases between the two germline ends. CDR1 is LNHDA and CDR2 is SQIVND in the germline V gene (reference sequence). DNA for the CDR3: TGTGCCAGTAGTATATCCGCCAGAAATAATGAAAAACTGTTTTTT. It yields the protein CASSISARNNEKLFF.

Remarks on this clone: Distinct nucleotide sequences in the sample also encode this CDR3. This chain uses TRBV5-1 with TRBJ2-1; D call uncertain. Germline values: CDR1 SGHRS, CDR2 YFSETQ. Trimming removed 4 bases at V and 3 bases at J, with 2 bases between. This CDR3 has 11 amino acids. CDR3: CASSLYNEQFF. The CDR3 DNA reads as TGCGCCAGCAGCCTCTACAATGAGCAGTTCTTC.

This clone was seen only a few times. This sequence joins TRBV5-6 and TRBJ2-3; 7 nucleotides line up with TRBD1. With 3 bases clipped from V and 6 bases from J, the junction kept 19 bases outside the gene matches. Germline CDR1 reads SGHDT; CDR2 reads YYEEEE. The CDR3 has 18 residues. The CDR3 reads CASSSPWELIAQGDTQYF. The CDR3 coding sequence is TGTGCCAGCAGCTCTCCATGGGAGTTGATAGCACAGGGGGATACGCAGTATTTT. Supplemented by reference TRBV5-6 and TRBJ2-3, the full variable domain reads DAGVTQSPTHLIKTRGQQVTLRCSPKSGHDTVSWYQQALGQGPQFIFQYYEEEERQRGNFPDRFSGHQFPNYSSELNVNALLLGDSALYLCASSSPWELIAQGDTQYFGPGTRLTVL.

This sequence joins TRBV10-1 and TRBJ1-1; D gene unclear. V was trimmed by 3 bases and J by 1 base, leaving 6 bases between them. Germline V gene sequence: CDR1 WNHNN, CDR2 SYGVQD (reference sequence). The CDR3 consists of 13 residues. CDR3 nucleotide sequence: TGCGCCAGCAGTGATGAGAAGAACACTGAAGCTTTCTTT. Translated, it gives CASSDEKNTEAFF.

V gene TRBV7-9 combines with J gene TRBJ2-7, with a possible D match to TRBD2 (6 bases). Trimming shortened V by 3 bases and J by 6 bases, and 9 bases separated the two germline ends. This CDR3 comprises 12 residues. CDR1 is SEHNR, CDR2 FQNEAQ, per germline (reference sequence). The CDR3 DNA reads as TGTGCCAGCAGCTTTGAGGGAGGCGAGCAGTACTTC. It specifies CASSFEGGEQYF.

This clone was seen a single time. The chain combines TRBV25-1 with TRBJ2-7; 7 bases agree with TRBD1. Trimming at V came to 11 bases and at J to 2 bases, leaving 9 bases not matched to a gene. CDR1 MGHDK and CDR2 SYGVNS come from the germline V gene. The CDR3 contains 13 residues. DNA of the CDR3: TGTGCCGCCCGGGACAGAGACACCTACGAGCAGTACTTC. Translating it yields CAARDRDTYEQYF.

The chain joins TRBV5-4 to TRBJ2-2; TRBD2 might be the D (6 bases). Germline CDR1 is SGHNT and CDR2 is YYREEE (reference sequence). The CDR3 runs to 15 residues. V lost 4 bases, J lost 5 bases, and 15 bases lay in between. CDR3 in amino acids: CASSPLEGGTGELFF. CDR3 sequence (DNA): TGTGCCAGCAGCCCACTCGAGGGAGGAACCGGGGAGCTGTTTTTT.

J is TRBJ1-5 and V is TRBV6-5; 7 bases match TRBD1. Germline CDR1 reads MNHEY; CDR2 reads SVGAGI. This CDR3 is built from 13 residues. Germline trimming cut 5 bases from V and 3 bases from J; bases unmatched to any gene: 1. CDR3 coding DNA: TGTGCCAGCAGTGGACAGGTCAATCAGCCCCAGCATTTT. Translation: CASSGQVNQPQHF.

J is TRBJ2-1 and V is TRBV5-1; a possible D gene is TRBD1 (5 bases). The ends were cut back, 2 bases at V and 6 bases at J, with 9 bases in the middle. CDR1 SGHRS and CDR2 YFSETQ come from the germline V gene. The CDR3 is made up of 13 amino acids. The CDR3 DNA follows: TGCGCCAGCAGCTTCGATAGGGGCAATGAGCAGTTCTTC. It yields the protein CASSFDRGNEQFF.

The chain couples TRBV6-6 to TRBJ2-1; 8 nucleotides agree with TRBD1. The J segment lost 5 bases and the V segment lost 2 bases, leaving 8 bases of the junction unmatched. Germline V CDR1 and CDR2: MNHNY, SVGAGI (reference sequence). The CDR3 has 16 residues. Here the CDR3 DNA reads TGTGCCAGCAGTTACCCCAAGGACAGGGTCCACAATGAGCAGTTCTTC. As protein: CASSYPKDRVHNEQFF.

The CDR3: CASGFAGPGLAYEQYF. The CDR3 DNA is TGTGCTAGTGGTTTCGCGGGACCCGGATTAGCCTACGAGCAGTACTTC. V usage is TRBV12-5 and J usage is TRBJ2-7; tentatively, D is TRBD2 (6 bases). V was shortened by 3 bases and J by 2 bases, with 17 bases between the two germline ends. This CDR3 spans 16 amino acids. Germline V gives CDR1 LGHNT, CDR2 FRNRAP. The full variable domain, completed using reference TRBV12-5 and TRBJ2-7, is DARVTQTPRHKVTEMGQEVTMRCQPILGHNTVFWYRQTMMQGLELLAYFRNRAPLDDSGMPKDRFSAEMPDATLATLKIQPSEPRDSAVYFCASGFAGPGLAYEQYFGPGTRLTVT.

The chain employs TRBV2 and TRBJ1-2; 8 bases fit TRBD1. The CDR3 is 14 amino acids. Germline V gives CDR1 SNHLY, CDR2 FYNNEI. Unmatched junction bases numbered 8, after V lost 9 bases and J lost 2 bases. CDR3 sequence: CARDRDVKNYGYTF. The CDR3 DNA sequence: TGTGCCAGGGACAGGGACGTTAAGAACTATGGCTACACCTTC.

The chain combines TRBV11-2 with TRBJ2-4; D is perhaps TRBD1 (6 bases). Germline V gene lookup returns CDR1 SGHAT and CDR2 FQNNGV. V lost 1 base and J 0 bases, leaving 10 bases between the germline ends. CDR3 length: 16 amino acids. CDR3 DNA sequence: TGTGCCAGCAGCTTAGGGGACAACTTAGCCAAAAACATTCAGTACTTC. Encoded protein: CASSLGDNLAKNIQYF.

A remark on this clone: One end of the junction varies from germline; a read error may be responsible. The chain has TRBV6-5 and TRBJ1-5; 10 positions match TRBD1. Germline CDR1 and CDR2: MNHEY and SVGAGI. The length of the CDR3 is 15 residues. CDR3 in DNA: TGTGCCAGCAGTTACTCGCGGGACAGGGGTCAGCCCCAGAATTTT. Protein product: CASSYSRDRGQPQNF.

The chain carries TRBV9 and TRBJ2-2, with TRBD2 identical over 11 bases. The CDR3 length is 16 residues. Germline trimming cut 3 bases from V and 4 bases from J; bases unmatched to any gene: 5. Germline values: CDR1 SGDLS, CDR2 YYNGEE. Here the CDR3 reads CASSGKTSGATGELFF. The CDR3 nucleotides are TGTGCCAGCAGCGGGAAGACTAGCGGGGCCACCGGGGAGCTGTTTTTT.

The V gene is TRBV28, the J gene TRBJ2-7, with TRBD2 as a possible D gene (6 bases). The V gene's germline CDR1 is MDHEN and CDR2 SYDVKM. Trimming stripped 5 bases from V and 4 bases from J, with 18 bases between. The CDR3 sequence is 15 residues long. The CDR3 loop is CASSPRERRVYEQYF. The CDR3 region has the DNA TGTGCCAGCAGTCCCCGGGAGCGGAGGGTTTACGAGCAGTACTTC. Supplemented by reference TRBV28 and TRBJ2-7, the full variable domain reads DVKVTQSSRYLVKRTGEKVFLECVQDMDHENMFWYRQDPGLGLRLIYFSYDVKMKEKGDIPEGYSVSREKKERFSLILESASTNQTSMYLCASSPRERRVYEQYFGPGTRLTVT.

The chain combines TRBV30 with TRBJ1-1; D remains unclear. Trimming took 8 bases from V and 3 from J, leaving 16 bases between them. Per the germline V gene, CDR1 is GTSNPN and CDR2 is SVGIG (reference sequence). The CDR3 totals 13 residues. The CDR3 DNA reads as TGTGCCCGGAAGACAAACCAGGACACTGAAGCTTTCTTT. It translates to CARKTNQDTEAFF.

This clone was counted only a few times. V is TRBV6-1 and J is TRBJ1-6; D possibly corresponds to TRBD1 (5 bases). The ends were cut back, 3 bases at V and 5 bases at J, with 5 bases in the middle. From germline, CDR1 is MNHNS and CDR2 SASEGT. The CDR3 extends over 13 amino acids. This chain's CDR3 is CASSDRDNSPLHF. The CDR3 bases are TGTGCCAGCAGTGACAGGGATAATTCACCCCTCCACTTT.

In DNA, the CDR3 is TGTGCCAGCAGTTTATTCTGGGGCAGTACTAGCACAGATACGCAGTATTTT. Protein sequence: CASSLFWGSTSTDTQYF. V gene TRBV27 combines with J gene TRBJ2-3, with D possibly TRBD1 on 5 matching bases. From germline, CDR1 is MNHEY and CDR2 SMNVEV (reference sequence). Trimming stripped 1 base from V and 0 bases from J, with 14 bases between. This CDR3 comprises 17 residues.